The rows below give T cell receptor beta chains drawn from one sample of a study of CD8 T cells in ankylosing spondylitis. Using its own MiXCR run on the 5' RACE reads, TCRdb lists one record per CDR3 protein. Altogether 150,000 to 200,000 distinct CDR3 sequences are present, over 10% being singletons, with the ten largest covering approximately 15%. Specimen: blood, either unsorted or a sorted T cell fraction (not recorded which). The source of these receptors is a male donor with ankylosing spondylitis or in good health (not recorded which). The CDR3 runs from the conserved cysteine through the conserved F or W. A D gene is named only where the DNA matches it firmly. Size is stated for part of the rows, as once, few or many counts, or as a class when the clone is expanded.

v_call: TRBV11-2
j_call: TRBJ2-2
cdr3_length: 19
d_call: TRBD2
clone_size: -
cdr3_aa: CASSLGLLLAGANTGELFF
cdr3_nt: TGTGCCAGCAGCTTAGGTCTTCTACTAGCGGGGGCGAACACCGGGGAGCTGTTTTTT

v_call: TRBV6-1
j_call: TRBJ2-1
cdr3_length: 13
d_call: -
clone_size: few
cdr3_aa: CASRAQWPNEQFF
cdr3_nt: TGTGCCAGCAGAGCACAGTGGCCCAATGAGCAGTTCTTC

v_call: TRBV20-1
j_call: TRBJ1-5
cdr3_length: 16
d_call: TRBD1
clone_size: -
cdr3_aa: CSASGARGLGNQPQHF
cdr3_nt: TGCAGTGCTAGTGGCGCCAGGGGGCTTGGCAATCAGCCCCAGCATTTT

v_call: TRBV12-3/TRBV12-4
j_call: TRBJ2-1
cdr3_length: 14
d_call: -
clone_size: many
cdr3_aa: CASLGRGSYNEQFF
cdr3_nt: TGTGCCAGCCTTGGGAGGGGGAGTTACAATGAGCAGTTCTTC

v_call: TRBV12-3/TRBV12-4
j_call: TRBJ2-2
cdr3_length: 17
d_call: -
clone_size: many
cdr3_aa: CASSPTAGELWTGELFF
cdr3_nt: TGTGCCAGCAGTCCAACTGCCGGGGAGTTATGGACCGGGGAGCTGTTTTTT

v_call: TRBV6-5
j_call: TRBJ1-2
cdr3_length: 16
d_call: -
clone_size: few
cdr3_aa: CASSYSPGLANYGYTF
cdr3_nt: TGTGCCAGCAGTTACTCTCCCGGGCTAGCTAACTATGGCTACACCTTC

v_call: TRBV4-1
j_call: TRBJ2-2
cdr3_length: 15
d_call: -
clone_size: many
cdr3_aa: CASSQESGMAGELFF
cdr3_nt: TGCGCCAGCAGCCAAGAGTCAGGGATGGCCGGGGAGCTGTTTTTT

v_call: TRBV6-1
j_call: TRBJ2-7
cdr3_length: 14
d_call: -
clone_size: few
cdr3_aa: CASSAGAGADEQYF
cdr3_nt: TGTGCCAGCAGCGCGGGGGCAGGGGCCGACGAGCAGTACTTC

v_call: TRBV9
j_call: TRBJ1-1
cdr3_length: 16
d_call: -
clone_size: many
cdr3_aa: CASSVGGVLLNTEAFF
cdr3_nt: TGTGCCAGCAGCGTAGGGGGGGTTCTCCTGAACACTGAAGCTTTCTTT

v_call: TRBV10-3
j_call: TRBJ2-7
cdr3_length: 22
d_call: -
clone_size: -
cdr3_aa: CAISERDYRRVGSKGVTLEQYF
cdr3_nt: TGTGCCATCAGTGAGCGGGACTACCGTAGAGTGGGGTCCAAGGGGGTTACTTTGGAGCAGTACTTC

v_call: TRBV7-9
j_call: TRBJ2-1
cdr3_length: 14
d_call: -
clone_size: few
cdr3_aa: CASTVISSYNEQFF
cdr3_nt: TGTGCCAGCACCGTAATTAGCTCCTACAATGAGCAGTTCTTC

v_call: TRBV7-2
j_call: TRBJ2-7
cdr3_length: 15
d_call: TRBD2
clone_size: -
cdr3_aa: CASSTYSGASYEQYF
cdr3_nt: TGTGCCAGCAGCACTTATAGCGGGGCCTCCTACGAGCAGTACTTC

v_call: TRBV11-2
j_call: TRBJ2-7
cdr3_length: 17
d_call: TRBD2
clone_size: few
cdr3_aa: CASSLEGPSGVGDEQYF
cdr3_nt: TGTGCCAGCAGCTTAGAAGGTCCTAGCGGGGTGGGAGACGAGCAGTACTTC

v_call: TRBV3-1
j_call: TRBJ1-5
cdr3_length: 14
d_call: -
clone_size: -
cdr3_aa: CASSQSTGNQPQHF
cdr3_nt: TGTGCCAGCAGCCAAAGTACAGGGAACCAGCCCCAGCATTTT

v_call: TRBV20-1
j_call: TRBJ1-1
cdr3_length: 13
d_call: -
clone_size: -
cdr3_aa: CSARVGGSTEAFF
cdr3_nt: TGCAGTGCAAGAGTGGGGGGGAGCACTGAAGCTTTCTTT

v_call: TRBV27
j_call: TRBJ1-1
cdr3_length: 13
d_call: -
clone_size: -
cdr3_aa: CASSLVGQTEAFF
cdr3_nt: TGTGCCAGCAGTTTAGTGGGTCAGACTGAAGCTTTCTTT

v_call: TRBV2
j_call: TRBJ2-2
cdr3_length: 14
d_call: -
clone_size: -
cdr3_aa: CASSDGSNTGELFF
cdr3_nt: TGTGCCAGCAGTGACGGCTCGAACACCGGGGAGCTGTTTTTT

v_call: TRBV7-6
j_call: TRBJ1-1
cdr3_length: 14
d_call: -
clone_size: -
cdr3_aa: CASNPYLGNTEAFF
cdr3_nt: TGTGCCAGCAACCCTTATTTAGGGAACACTGAAGCTTTCTTT

v_call: TRBV10-1
j_call: TRBJ2-1
cdr3_length: 17
d_call: -
clone_size: -
cdr3_aa: CASSESILPSSYNEQFF
cdr3_nt: TGCGCCAGCAGTGAGTCCATCCTTCCTAGCTCCTACAATGAGCAGTTCTTC

v_call: TRBV4-1
j_call: TRBJ2-1
cdr3_length: 13
d_call: -
clone_size: few
cdr3_aa: CASSQVNYNEQFF
cdr3_nt: TGCGCCAGCAGCCAAGTCAACTACAATGAGCAGTTCTTC

v_call: TRBV7-9
j_call: TRBJ2-1
cdr3_length: 12
d_call: TRBD2
clone_size: -
cdr3_aa: CASWGGGNEQFF
cdr3_nt: TGTGCCAGCTGGGGCGGGGGGAATGAGCAGTTCTTC

v_call: TRBV6-5
j_call: TRBJ2-7
cdr3_length: 13
d_call: -
clone_size: -
cdr3_aa: CASVSFGDYEQYF
cdr3_nt: TGTGCCAGCGTTTCATTTGGGGACTACGAGCAGTACTTC

v_call: TRBV7-9
j_call: TRBJ2-3
cdr3_length: 15
d_call: -
clone_size: few
cdr3_aa: CASSLGPGGTDTQYF
cdr3_nt: TGTGCCAGCAGCTTAGGCCCCGGCGGTACAGATACGCAGTATTTT

v_call: TRBV4-1
j_call: TRBJ2-7
cdr3_length: 16
d_call: -
clone_size: -
cdr3_aa: CASSQEGGQPSYEQYF
cdr3_nt: TGCGCCAGCAGCCAAGAGGGAGGACAGCCCTCCTACGAGCAGTACTTC

v_call: TRBV6-5
j_call: TRBJ2-2
cdr3_length: 12
d_call: -
clone_size: -
cdr3_aa: CASSYQAGELFF
cdr3_nt: TGTGCCAGCAGTTATCAGGCCGGGGAGCTGTTTTTT

v_call: TRBV5-1
j_call: TRBJ2-1
cdr3_length: 17
d_call: -
clone_size: many
cdr3_aa: CASSKPVRDSDYNEQFF
cdr3_nt: TGCGCCAGCAGCAAGCCAGTCCGGGACTCCGACTACAATGAGCAGTTCTTC

v_call: TRBV5-1
j_call: TRBJ2-2
cdr3_length: 17
d_call: -
clone_size: few
cdr3_aa: CASRYHSRDQGTGELFF
cdr3_nt: TGCGCCAGCAGATACCATAGCAGGGATCAGGGCACCGGGGAGCTGTTTTTT

v_call: TRBV5-6
j_call: TRBJ1-1
cdr3_length: 18
d_call: -
clone_size: few
cdr3_aa: CASSLASGAGRMNTEAFF
cdr3_nt: TGTGCCAGCAGCTTGGCCAGCGGGGCAGGGCGGATGAACACTGAAGCTTTCTTT

v_call: TRBV20-1
j_call: TRBJ2-1
cdr3_length: 20
d_call: TRBD2
clone_size: -
cdr3_aa: CCARARGGREAQFSYNEQFF
cdr3_nt: TGCTGTGCTAGAGCTCGAGGGGGGCGGGAGGCCCAATTCTCCTACAATGAGCAGTTCTTC

v_call: TRBV12-3/TRBV12-4
j_call: TRBJ2-7
cdr3_length: 16
d_call: TRBD2
clone_size: many
cdr3_aa: CASSPGGTPLSYEQYF
cdr3_nt: TGTGCCAGCAGTCCGGGGGGGACACCTCTCTCCTACGAGCAGTACTTC

v_call: TRBV2
j_call: TRBJ2-2
cdr3_length: 15
d_call: -
clone_size: few
cdr3_aa: CASSDVFVGPPELFF
cdr3_nt: TGTGCCAGCAGTGATGTTTTTGTCGGTCCGCCGGAGCTGTTTTTT

v_call: TRBV20-1
j_call: TRBJ2-3
cdr3_length: 15
d_call: -
clone_size: few
cdr3_aa: CSARDLGEPTDTQYF
cdr3_nt: TGCAGTGCTAGAGATTTGGGCGAGCCCACAGATACGCAGTATTTT

v_call: TRBV5-5
j_call: TRBJ2-3
cdr3_length: 18
d_call: TRBD1
clone_size: few
cdr3_aa: CASSLTSGTGVSADTQYF
cdr3_nt: TGTGCCAGCAGCTTGACCTCCGGGACAGGGGTGAGCGCAGATACGCAGTATTTT

v_call: TRBV5-1
j_call: TRBJ1-6
cdr3_length: 15
d_call: TRBD1
clone_size: -
cdr3_aa: CASSLDVGGGSPLHF
cdr3_nt: TGCGCCAGCAGCTTGGACGTAGGGGGCGGTTCACCCCTCCACTTT

v_call: TRBV27
j_call: TRBJ2-1
cdr3_length: 16
d_call: TRBD1
clone_size: many
cdr3_aa: CASSLTPGQGYNEQFF
cdr3_nt: TGTGCCAGCAGCCTGACACCGGGACAGGGCTACAATGAGCAGTTCTTC

v_call: TRBV7-8
j_call: TRBJ2-5
cdr3_length: 15
d_call: -
clone_size: -
cdr3_aa: CASSTRAPTQETQYF
cdr3_nt: TGTGCCAGCAGCACCAGAGCACCAACCCAAGAGACCCAGTACTTC

v_call: TRBV10-3
j_call: TRBJ1-6
cdr3_length: 14
d_call: TRBD1
clone_size: few
cdr3_aa: CAISENRGGSPLHF
cdr3_nt: TGTGCCATCAGTGAAAACAGGGGAGGTTCACCCCTCCACTTT

v_call: TRBV19
j_call: TRBJ2-7
cdr3_length: 14
d_call: -
clone_size: few
cdr3_aa: CASSLYGRAYEQYF
cdr3_nt: TGTGCCAGTAGTCTCTATGGAAGGGCCTACGAGCAGTACTTC

v_call: TRBV12-3/TRBV12-4
j_call: TRBJ2-1
cdr3_length: 13
d_call: -
clone_size: medium-sized
cdr3_aa: CASSLGSYNEQFF
cdr3_nt: TGTGCCAGCAGCTTAGGCAGCTACAATGAGCAGTTCTTC

v_call: TRBV5-5
j_call: TRBJ2-7
cdr3_length: 16
d_call: TRBD1
clone_size: -
cdr3_aa: CASSAPGQGLLDEQYF
cdr3_nt: TGTGCCAGCAGCGCCCCGGGACAGGGTCTCCTGGACGAGCAGTACTTC

v_call: TRBV2
j_call: TRBJ2-7
cdr3_length: 15
d_call: TRBD1
clone_size: -
cdr3_aa: CASSPPGTGGGGQYF
cdr3_nt: TGTGCCAGCAGCCCCCCCGGGACAGGGGGAGGTGGGCAGTACTTC

v_call: TRBV12-3/TRBV12-4
j_call: TRBJ2-3
cdr3_length: 12
d_call: TRBD2
clone_size: -
cdr3_aa: CASREGTNTQYF
cdr3_nt: TGTGCCAGCAGGGAGGGGACTAATACGCAGTATTTT

v_call: TRBV29-1
j_call: TRBJ2-5
cdr3_length: 13
d_call: TRBD2
clone_size: many
cdr3_aa: CSVELAGEETQYF
cdr3_nt: TGCAGCGTTGAACTAGCGGGGGAAGAGACCCAGTACTTC

v_call: TRBV12-3/TRBV12-4
j_call: TRBJ2-7
cdr3_length: 14
d_call: -
clone_size: -
cdr3_aa: CASSWVDSPYEQYF
cdr3_nt: TGTGCCAGCAGTTGGGTGGACAGTCCCTACGAGCAGTACTTC

v_call: TRBV7-2
j_call: TRBJ2-1
cdr3_length: 15
d_call: TRBD1
clone_size: -
cdr3_aa: CASSTGQGDHNEQFF
cdr3_nt: TGTGCCAGCAGCACAGGGCAGGGGGATCACAATGAGCAGTTCTTC

v_call: TRBV27
j_call: TRBJ2-2
cdr3_length: 18
d_call: -
clone_size: many
cdr3_aa: CASSRPPYGVANTGELFF
cdr3_nt: TGTGCCAGCAGTCGGCCCCCCTACGGGGTCGCGAACACCGGGGAGCTGTTTTTT

v_call: TRBV11-2
j_call: TRBJ2-7
cdr3_length: 15
d_call: TRBD1
clone_size: few
cdr3_aa: CASSGGQGIVHEQYF
cdr3_nt: TGTGCCAGCAGCGGAGGACAGGGGATTGTCCACGAGCAGTACTTC

v_call: TRBV5-1
j_call: TRBJ2-2
cdr3_length: 16
d_call: -
clone_size: few
cdr3_aa: CASSSPRAANTGELFF
cdr3_nt: TGCGCCAGCAGCTCCCCGCGAGCGGCGAACACCGGGGAGCTGTTTTTT

v_call: TRBV4-2
j_call: TRBJ2-3
cdr3_length: 17
d_call: TRBD1
clone_size: -
cdr3_aa: CASSQGGDRGPTDTQYF
cdr3_nt: TGTGCCAGCAGCCAAGGGGGGGACAGGGGGCCGACAGATACGCAGTATTTT

v_call: TRBV19
j_call: TRBJ1-2
cdr3_length: 14
d_call: -
clone_size: -
cdr3_aa: CASSISPPGNGYTF
cdr3_nt: TGTGCCAGTAGTATTAGTCCGCCAGGGAATGGCTACACCTTC

v_call: TRBV11-2
j_call: TRBJ2-1
cdr3_length: 18
d_call: TRBD2
clone_size: -
cdr3_aa: CASSLNPEGLAGGDEQFF
cdr3_nt: TGTGCCAGCAGCTTAAACCCAGAGGGACTAGCGGGAGGGGATGAGCAGTTCTTC

v_call: TRBV5-1
j_call: TRBJ1-2
cdr3_length: 16
d_call: -
clone_size: few
cdr3_aa: CASSLANRQTNYGYTF
cdr3_nt: TGCGCCAGCAGCTTGGCCAACCGACAGACCAACTATGGCTACACCTTC

v_call: TRBV5-6
j_call: TRBJ2-1
cdr3_length: 16
d_call: TRBD2
clone_size: many
cdr3_aa: CASSTTSGASWNEQFF
cdr3_nt: TGTGCCAGCAGTACGACTAGCGGGGCCTCTTGGAATGAGCAGTTCTTC

v_call: TRBV19
j_call: TRBJ2-2
cdr3_length: 13
d_call: -
clone_size: -
cdr3_aa: CASSIQLTGELFF
cdr3_nt: TGTGCCAGTAGTATACAGCTCACCGGGGAGCTGTTTTTT

v_call: TRBV5-1
j_call: TRBJ2-7
cdr3_length: 12
d_call: -
clone_size: few
cdr3_aa: CASSWNGVEQYF
cdr3_nt: TGCGCCAGCAGCTGGAACGGGGTCGAGCAGTACTTC